This paragraph covers one TCR beta chain sequence. These data belong to a study of blood T cells in healthy people across ages. Alongside a J-beta primer mix, a sample-barcoded 5' primer served in a second PCR lasting roughly 6 to 12 cycles. TCRdb fed the 5' RACE reads into MiXCR, producing one record per CDR3 protein. This table holds hundreds of thousands of distinct CDR3 sequences, approximately 53% found once. The V gene lost 6 bases and the J gene lost 4 bases, with 21 bases spanning the gap. The length of the CDR3 is 16 residues. The receptor comes from a man between 40 and 49 years old in good health. V usage is TRBV12-3 or TRBV12-4 and J usage is TRBJ2-5, with TRBD1 as a possible D gene (6 bases). The specimen sequenced was blood. CDR3 in amino acids: CASRLSGQANRETQYF. The CDR3 coding sequence is TGTGCCAGCAGACTCTCGGGACAAGCTAATCGAGAGACCCAGTACTTC.